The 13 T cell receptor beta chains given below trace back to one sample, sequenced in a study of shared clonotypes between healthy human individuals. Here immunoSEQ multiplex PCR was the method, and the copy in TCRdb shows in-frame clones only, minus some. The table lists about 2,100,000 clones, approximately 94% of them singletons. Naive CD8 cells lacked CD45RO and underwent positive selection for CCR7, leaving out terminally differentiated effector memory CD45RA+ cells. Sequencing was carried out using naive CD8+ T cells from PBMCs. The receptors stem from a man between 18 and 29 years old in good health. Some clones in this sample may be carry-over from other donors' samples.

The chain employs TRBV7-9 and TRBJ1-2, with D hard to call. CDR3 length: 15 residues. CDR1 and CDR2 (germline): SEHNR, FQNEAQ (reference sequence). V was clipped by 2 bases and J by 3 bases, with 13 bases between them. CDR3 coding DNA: TGTGCCAGCAGCTTAAGTCTAGGACCTCACTATGGCTACACCTTC. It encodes CASSLSLGPHYGYTF.

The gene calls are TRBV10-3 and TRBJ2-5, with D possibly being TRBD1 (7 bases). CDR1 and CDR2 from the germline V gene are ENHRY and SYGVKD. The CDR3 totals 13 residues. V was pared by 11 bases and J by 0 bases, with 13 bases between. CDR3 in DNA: TGTGCCGCGGGACAGCTGAACCAAGAGACCCAGTACTTC. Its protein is CAAGQLNQETQYF.

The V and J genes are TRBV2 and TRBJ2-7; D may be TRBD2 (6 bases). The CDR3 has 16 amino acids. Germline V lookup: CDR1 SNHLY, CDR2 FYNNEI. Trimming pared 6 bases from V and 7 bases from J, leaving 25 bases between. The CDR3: CASRWAGVALAREQYF. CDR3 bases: TGTGCCAGCAGGTGGGCAGGAGTTGCCCTAGCGCGGGAGCAGTACTTC.

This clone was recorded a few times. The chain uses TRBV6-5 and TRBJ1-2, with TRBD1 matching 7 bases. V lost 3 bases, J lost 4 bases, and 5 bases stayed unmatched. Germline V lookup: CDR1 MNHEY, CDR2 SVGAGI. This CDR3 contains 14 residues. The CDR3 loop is CASSYQQGIYGYTF. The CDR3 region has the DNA TGTGCCAGCAGTTATCAACAGGGGATCTATGGCTACACCTTC.

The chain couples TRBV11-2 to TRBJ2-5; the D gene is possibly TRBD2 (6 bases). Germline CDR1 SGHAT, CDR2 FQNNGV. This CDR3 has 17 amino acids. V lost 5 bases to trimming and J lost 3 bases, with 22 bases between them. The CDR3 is CASSPLGGFGVEETQYF. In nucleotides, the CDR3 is TGTGCCAGCAGCCCTCTGGGGGGTTTCGGGGTGGAAGAGACCCAGTACTTC.

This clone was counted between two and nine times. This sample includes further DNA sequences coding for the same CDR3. The CDR3 here is CASRYGNTEAFF. The CDR3 DNA reads TGTGCCAGCAGGTATGGGAACACTGAAGCTTTCTTT. The genes are TRBV11-2 and TRBJ1-1; D remains unclear. CDR1 is SGHAT and CDR2 is FQNNGV in the germline V gene. The CDR3 contains 12 residues. V was trimmed by 6 bases and J by 1 base, leaving 6 bases between them.

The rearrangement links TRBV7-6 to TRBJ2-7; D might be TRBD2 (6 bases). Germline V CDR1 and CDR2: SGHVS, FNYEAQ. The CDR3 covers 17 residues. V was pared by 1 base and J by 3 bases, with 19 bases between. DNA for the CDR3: TGTGCCAGCAGCTTAGATCCCCCGTCGGGGGTAGTCTACGAGCAGTACTTC. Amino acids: CASSLDPPSGVVYEQYF.

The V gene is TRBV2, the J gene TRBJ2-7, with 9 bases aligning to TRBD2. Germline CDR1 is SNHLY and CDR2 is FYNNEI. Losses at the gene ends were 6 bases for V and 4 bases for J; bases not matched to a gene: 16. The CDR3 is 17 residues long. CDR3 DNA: TGTGCCAGCAGAGTAGAGGAGGCGGGACTAGCACATTACGAGCAGTACTTC. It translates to CASRVEEAGLAHYEQYF.

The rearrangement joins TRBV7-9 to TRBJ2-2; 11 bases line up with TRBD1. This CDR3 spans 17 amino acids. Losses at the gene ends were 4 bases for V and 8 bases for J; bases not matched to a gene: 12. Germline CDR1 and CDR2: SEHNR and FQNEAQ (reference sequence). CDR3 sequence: CASSSAVGTGGPGELFF. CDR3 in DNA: TGTGCCAGCAGCTCGGCTGTAGGGACAGGGGGACCGGGGGAGCTGTTTTTT.

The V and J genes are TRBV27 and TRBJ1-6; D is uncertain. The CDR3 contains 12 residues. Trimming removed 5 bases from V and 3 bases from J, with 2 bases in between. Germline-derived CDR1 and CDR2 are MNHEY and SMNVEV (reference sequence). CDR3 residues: CASSVYNSPLHF. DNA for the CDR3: TGTGCCAGCAGTGTCTATAATTCACCCCTCCACTTT.

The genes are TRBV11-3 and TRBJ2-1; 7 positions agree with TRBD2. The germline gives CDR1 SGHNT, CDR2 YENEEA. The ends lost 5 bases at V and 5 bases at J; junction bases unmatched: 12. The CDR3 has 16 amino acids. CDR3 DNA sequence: TGTGCCAGCAGCCCAAGCGGGGAGGGCCGAGACAATGAGCAGTTCTTC. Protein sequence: CASSPSGEGRDNEQFF.

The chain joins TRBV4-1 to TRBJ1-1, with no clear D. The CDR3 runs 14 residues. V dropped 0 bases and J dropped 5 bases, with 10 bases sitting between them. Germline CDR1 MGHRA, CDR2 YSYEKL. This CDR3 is CASSQDFGRTEAFF. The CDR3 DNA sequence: TGCGCCAGCAGCCAAGATTTCGGGAGAACTGAAGCTTTCTTT.

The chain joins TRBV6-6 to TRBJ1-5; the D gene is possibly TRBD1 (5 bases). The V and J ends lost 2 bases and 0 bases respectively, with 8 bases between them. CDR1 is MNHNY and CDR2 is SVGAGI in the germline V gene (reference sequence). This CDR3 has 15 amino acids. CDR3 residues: CASSYLTDSNQPQHF. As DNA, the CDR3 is TGTGCCAGCAGTTACCTGACAGATAGCAATCAGCCCCAGCATTTT.